This TCR beta chain was captured in a study of identical twins. Regarding the study as a whole: It was out-of-frame TCR alpha sharing in monozygotic twins that models underestimated. Partly confounded zero-insertion analyses could result from invariant MAIT and iNKT cells.

Via MiXCR, TCRdb re-called the 5' RACE reads, giving one row per CDR3 protein. Found here are a few hundred thousand distinct CDR3 sequences, around 9% of them singletons; the top ten hold 8.5% to 10%. Trimming left V 5 bases short and J 4 bases short, with 18 bases between. Germline values: CDR1 DFQATT, CDR2 SNEGSKA (reference sequence). This CDR3 comprises 15 residues. This clonotype occurred a few times. Its antigen is not identified. Material: naive T cells sorted from blood. The TCR originated in a woman aged 45-65 years in good health. This chain links TRBV20-1 with TRBJ1-5; D is uncertain. CDR3 DNA sequence: TGCAGTGCTCGATCTACGTCCGGCGGTAATCAGCCCCAGCATTTT. Encoded protein: CSARSTSGGNQPQHF.